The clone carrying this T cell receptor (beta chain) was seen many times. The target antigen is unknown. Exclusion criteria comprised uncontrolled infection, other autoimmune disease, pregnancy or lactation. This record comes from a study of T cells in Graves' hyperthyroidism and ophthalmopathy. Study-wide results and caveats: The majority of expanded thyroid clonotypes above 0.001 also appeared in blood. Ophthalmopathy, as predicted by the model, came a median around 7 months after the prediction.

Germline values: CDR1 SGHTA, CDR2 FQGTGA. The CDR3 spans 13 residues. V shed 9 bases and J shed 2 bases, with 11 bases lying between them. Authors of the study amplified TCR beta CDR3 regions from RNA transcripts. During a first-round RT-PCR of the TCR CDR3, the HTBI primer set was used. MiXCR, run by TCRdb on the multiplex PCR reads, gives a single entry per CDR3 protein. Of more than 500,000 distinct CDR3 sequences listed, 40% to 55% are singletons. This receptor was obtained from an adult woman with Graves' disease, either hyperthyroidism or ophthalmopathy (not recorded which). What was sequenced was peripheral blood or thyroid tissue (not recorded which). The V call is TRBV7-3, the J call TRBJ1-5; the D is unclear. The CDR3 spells CASSTGGNQPQHF. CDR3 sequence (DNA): TGTGCCAGTAGTACCGGGGGCAATCAGCCCCAGCATTTT.